The rows below give T cell receptor beta chains drawn from one sample of a study of T-cell memory formation after mild COVID-19. One entry per CDR3 protein, called by TCRdb with MiXCR from the 5' RACE reads. The sample holds approximately 410,000 distinct CDR3 sequences, about a quarter seen once. The sample comprised PBMCs or a T cell subset sorted from them (not recorded which). The receptors were sampled from an adult woman who had mild COVID-19 (a few samples of this study predate the infection). Cell type and time point are not known. CDR3s include the opening cysteine and the closing phenylalanine or tryptophan. A D gene is named only where the DNA matches it firmly. Not all rows give a size; the values are once, few, many and, for expanded clones, a class.

j_call d_call v_call clone_size cdr3_nt cdr3_aa
TRBJ2-1 - TRBV7-9 few TGTGCCAGCGATCAGGGGGGTTCCTACAATGAGCAGTTCTTC CASDQGGSYNEQFF
TRBJ1-1 - TRBV11-2 - TGTGCCAGCAGCCCATCAACAGGCCCCACTGAAGCTTTCTTT CASSPSTGPTEAFF
TRBJ2-1 - TRBV30 many TGTGCCTGGACAGGCTACAATGAGCAGTTCTTC CAWTGYNEQFF
TRBJ2-5 - TRBV4-1 - TGCGCCAGCAGCGGGACGGAACAAGAGACCCAGTACTTC CASSGTEQETQYF
TRBJ2-3 - TRBV24-1 - TGTGCCACCAGTGACTACTCCCGGGACTCCACAGATACGCAGTATTTT CATSDYSRDSTDTQYF
TRBJ1-2 TRBD1 TRBV20-1 - TGCAGTGCTGGAACCCGACAGGGGGAAAATGGCTACACCTTC CSAGTRQGENGYTF
TRBJ2-3 - TRBV6-4 few TGTGCCAGCAGTGACTCCCACGATACAGATACGCAGTATTTT CASSDSHDTDTQYF
TRBJ2-5 - TRBV12-3/TRBV12-4 few TGTGCCAGCAGCCCTCGGGGGTCTCAAGAGACCCAGTACTTC CASSPRGSQETQYF
TRBJ2-5 - TRBV9 - TGTGCCAGCAGCGCCCTAGCTTACAAGCAAGAGACCCAGTACTTC CASSALAYKQETQYF
TRBJ2-3 TRBD2 TRBV7-3 - TGTGCCAGCAGCTTAAGGTCTACTAGCGGCACCTCCCTTAGCGCAGATACGCAGTATTTT CASSLRSTSGTSLSADTQYF
TRBJ1-1 - TRBV5-1 - TGCGCCAGCAGCCCACGGGGAGCTCAAGCTTTATTT CASSPRGAQALF
TRBJ2-3 - TRBV7-9 - TGTGCCAGCATCGAATTCATGGGTAGCACAGATACGCAGTATTTT CASIEFMGSTDTQYF
TRBJ1-1 - TRBV20-1 - TGCAGTGCCGTCCCGATGACGTTTGGCGCTTTCTTT CSAVPMTFGAFF
TRBJ1-1 - TRBV10-3 - TGTGCCATCAGTGAATTATCCCCCGTAAACACTGAAGCTTTCTTT CAISELSPVNTEAFF
TRBJ2-7 TRBD1 TRBV11-2 - TGTGCCAGCAGAGCGGGACAGGGCGTCTACGAGCAGTACTTC CASRAGQGVYEQYF